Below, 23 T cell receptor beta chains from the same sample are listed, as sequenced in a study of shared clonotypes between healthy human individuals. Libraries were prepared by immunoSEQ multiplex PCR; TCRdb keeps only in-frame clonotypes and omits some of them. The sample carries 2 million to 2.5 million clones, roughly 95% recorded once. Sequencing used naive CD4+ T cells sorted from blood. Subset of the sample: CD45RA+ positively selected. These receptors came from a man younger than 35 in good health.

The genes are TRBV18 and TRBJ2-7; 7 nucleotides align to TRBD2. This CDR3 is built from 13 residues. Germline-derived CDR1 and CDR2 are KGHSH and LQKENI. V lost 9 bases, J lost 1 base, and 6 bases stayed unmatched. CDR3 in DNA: TGTGCCAGTTCTGGGGGGGAGTCCTACGAGCAGTACTTC. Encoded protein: CASSGGESYEQYF.

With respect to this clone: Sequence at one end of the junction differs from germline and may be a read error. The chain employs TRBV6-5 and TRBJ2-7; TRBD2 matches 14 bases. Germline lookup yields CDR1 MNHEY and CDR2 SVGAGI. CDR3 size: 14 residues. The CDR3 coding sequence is TGTGCCAGCAGTTCAAACGGACTAGCGGGAGGTTATCACTTC. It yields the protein CASSSNGLAGGYHF.

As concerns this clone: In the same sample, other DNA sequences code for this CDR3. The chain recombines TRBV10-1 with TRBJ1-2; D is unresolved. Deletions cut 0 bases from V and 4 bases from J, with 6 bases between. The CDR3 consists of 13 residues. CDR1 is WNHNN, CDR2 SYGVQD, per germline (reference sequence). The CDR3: CASSESGSYGYTF. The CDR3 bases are TGCGCCAGCAGTGAGTCGGGGAGCTATGGCTACACCTTC.

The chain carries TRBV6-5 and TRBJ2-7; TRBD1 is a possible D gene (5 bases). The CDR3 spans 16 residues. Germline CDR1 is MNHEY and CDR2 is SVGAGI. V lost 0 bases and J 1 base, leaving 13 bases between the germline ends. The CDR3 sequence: CASSYSGASLSYEQYF. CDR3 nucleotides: TGTGCCAGCAGTTACTCAGGGGCCTCCCTTTCCTACGAGCAGTACTTC.

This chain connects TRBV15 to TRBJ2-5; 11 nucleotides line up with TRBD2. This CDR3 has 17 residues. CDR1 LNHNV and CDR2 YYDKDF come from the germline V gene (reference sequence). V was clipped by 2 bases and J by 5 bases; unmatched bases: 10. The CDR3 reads CATSRLAGGLTLETQYF. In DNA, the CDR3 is TGTGCCACCAGCAGACTAGCGGGGGGATTAACGCTGGAGACCCAGTACTTC.

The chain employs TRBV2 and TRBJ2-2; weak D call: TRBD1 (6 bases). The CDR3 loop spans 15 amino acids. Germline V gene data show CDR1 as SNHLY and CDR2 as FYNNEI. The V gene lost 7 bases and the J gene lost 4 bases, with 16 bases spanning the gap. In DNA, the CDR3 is TGTGCCAGCAAAGAAGCAGGGGCAGGCACCGGGGAGCTGTTTTTT. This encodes CASKEAGAGTGELFF.

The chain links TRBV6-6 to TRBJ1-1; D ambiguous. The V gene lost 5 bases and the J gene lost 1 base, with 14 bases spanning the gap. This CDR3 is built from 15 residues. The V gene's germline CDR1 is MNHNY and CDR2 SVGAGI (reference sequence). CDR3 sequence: CASSTHIRWNTEAFF. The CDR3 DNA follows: TGTGCCAGCAGTACACATATTCGGTGGAACACTGAAGCTTTCTTT.

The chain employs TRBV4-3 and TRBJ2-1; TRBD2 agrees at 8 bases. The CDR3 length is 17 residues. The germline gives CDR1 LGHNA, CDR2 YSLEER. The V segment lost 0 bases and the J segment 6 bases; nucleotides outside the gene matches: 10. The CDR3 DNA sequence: TGCGCCAGCAGCCAAGATCTAGGGCTAGCGGGTCGCAATGAGCAGTTCTTC. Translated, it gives CASSQDLGLAGRNEQFF.

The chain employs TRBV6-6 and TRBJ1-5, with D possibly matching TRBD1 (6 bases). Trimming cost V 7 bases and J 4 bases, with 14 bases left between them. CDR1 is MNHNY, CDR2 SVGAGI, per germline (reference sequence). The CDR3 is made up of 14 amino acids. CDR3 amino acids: CASMMIRGNQPQHF. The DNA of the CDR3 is TGTGCCAGCATGATGATCAGGGGAAATCAGCCCCAGCATTTT.

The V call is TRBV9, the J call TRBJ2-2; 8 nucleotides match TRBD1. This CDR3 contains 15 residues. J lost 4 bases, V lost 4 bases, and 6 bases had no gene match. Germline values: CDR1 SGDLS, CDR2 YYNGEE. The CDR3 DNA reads TGTGCCAGCAGCTCCCGGACAGGGAGCACCGGGGAGCTGTTTTTT. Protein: CASSSRTGSTGELFF.

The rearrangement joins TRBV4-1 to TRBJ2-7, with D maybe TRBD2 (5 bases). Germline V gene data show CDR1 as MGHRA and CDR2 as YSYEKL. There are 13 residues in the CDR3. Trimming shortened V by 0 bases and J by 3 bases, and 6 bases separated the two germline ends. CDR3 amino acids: CASSQDAGYEQYF. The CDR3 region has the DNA TGCGCCAGCAGCCAAGATGCGGGCTACGAGCAGTACTTC.

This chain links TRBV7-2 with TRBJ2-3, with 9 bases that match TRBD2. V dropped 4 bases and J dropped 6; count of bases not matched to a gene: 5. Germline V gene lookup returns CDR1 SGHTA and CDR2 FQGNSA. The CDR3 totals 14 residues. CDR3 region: CASSSSSGRDTQYF. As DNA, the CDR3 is TGTGCCAGCAGCTCTTCAAGCGGGAGGGATACGCAGTATTTT.

CDR3 nucleotides: TGTGCCAGCAGCTTATGGCGGGGAGCAACAGATACGCAGTATTTT. Its protein product is CASSLWRGATDTQYF. V usage is TRBV7-6 and J usage is TRBJ2-3; maybe TRBD2 (6 bases). With 2 bases removed from V and 3 bases from J, the gap between germline ends came to 12 bases. CDR1 is SGHVS, CDR2 FNYEAQ, per germline. This CDR3 spans 15 amino acids.

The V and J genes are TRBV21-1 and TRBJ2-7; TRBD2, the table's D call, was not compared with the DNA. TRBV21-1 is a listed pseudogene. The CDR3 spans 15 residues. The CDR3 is CASSKGGTSGYEQYF. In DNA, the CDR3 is TGTGCCAGCAGCAAAGGCGGGACTAGCGGGTACGAGCAGTACTTC.

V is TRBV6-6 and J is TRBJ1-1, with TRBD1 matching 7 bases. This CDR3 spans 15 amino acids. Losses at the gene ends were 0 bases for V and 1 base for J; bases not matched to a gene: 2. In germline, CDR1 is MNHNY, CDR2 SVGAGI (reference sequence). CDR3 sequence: CASSYSRGRNTEAFF. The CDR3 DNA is TGTGCCAGCAGTTACTCGAGGGGGCGGAACACTGAAGCTTTCTTT.

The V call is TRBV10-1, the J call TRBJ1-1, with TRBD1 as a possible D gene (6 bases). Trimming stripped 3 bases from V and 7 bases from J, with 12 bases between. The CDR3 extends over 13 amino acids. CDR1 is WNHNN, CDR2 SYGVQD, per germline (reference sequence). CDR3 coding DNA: TGCGCCAGCAGTGAAAGGACAGCTAATGAAGCTTTCTTT. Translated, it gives CASSERTANEAFF.

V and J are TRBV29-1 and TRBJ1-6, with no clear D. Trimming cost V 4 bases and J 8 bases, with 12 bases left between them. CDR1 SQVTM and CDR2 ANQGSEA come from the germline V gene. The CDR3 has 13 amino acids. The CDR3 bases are TGCAGCGTTGCGAGAGACATGGATTCACCCCTCCACTTT. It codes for CSVARDMDSPLHF.

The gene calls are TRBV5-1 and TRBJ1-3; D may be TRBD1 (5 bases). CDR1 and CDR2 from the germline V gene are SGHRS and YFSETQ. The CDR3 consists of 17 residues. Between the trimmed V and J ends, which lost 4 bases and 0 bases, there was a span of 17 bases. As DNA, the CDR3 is TGCGCCAGCAGCCGGGACCCACACCAAAGCTCTGGAAACACCATATATTTT. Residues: CASSRDPHQSSGNTIYF.

In nucleotides, the CDR3 is TGTGCCAGCAGTCCCTCCGGGGGTCAGAGGAACACCATATATTTT. It encodes CASSPSGGQRNTIYF. The chain uses TRBV27 and TRBJ1-3; perhaps TRBD1 as D (5 bases). Germline CDR1 is MNHEY and CDR2 is SMNVEV (reference sequence). Trimming removed 5 bases at V and 7 bases at J, with 18 bases between. The CDR3 is 15 amino acids.

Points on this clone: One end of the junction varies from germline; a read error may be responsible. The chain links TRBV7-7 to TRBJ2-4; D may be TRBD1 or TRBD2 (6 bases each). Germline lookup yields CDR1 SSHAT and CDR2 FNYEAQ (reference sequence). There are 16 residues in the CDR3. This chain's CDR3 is CASSLPQGLAKNIQYF. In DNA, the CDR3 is TGTGCTAGCAGCTTACCACAGGGACTAGCCAAAAACATTCAGTACTTC. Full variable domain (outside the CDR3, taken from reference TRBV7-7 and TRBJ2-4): GAGVSQSPRYKVTKRGQDVTLRCDPISSHATLYWYQQALGQGPEFLTYFNYEAQPDKSGLPSDRFSAERPEGSISTLTIQRTEQRDSAMYRCASSLPQGLAKNIQYFGAGTRLSVL.

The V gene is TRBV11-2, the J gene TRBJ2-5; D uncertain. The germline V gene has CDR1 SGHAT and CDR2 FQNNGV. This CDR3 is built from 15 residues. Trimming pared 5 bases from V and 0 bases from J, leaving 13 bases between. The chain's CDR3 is CASSLGLMYQETQYF. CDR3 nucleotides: TGTGCCAGCAGCCTGGGCCTGATGTACCAAGAGACCCAGTACTTC.

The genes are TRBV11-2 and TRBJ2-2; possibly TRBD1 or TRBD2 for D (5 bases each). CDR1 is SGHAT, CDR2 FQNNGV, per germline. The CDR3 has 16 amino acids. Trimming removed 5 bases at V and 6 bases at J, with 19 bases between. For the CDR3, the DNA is TGTGCCAGCAGCCGCGCGGTGGGGGTCAACTCCGGGGAGCTGTTTTTT. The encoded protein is CASSRAVGVNSGELFF. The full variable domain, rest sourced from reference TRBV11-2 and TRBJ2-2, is EAGVAQSPRYKIIEKRQSVAFWCNPISGHATLYWYQQILGQGPKLLIQFQNNGVVDDSQLPKDRFSAERLKGVDSTLKIQPAKLEDSAVYLCASSRAVGVNSGELFFGEGSRLTVL.

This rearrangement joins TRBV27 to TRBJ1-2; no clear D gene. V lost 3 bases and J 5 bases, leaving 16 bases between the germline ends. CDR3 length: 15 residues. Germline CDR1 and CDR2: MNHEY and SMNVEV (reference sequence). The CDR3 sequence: CASSLSTRVSYGYTF. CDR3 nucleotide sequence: TGTGCCAGCAGTTTGAGCACTAGGGTTTCGTATGGCTACACCTTC.